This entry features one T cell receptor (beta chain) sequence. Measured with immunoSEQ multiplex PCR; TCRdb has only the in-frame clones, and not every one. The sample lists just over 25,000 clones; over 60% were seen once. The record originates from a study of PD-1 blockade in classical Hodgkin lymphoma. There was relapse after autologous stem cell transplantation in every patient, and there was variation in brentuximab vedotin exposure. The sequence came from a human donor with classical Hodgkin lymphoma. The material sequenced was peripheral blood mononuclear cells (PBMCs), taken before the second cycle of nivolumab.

The CDR3 loop reads CASSVAGVAYNEQFF. CDR3 in DNA: TGTGCCAGCAGCGTAGCTGGGGTAGCCTACAATGAGCAGTTCTTC. V is TRBV9 and J is TRBJ2-1; no clear D. The CDR3 has 15 residues. Trimming removed 0 bases from V and 2 bases from J, with 9 bases in between. CDR1 and CDR2 from the germline V gene are SGDLS and YYNGEE.